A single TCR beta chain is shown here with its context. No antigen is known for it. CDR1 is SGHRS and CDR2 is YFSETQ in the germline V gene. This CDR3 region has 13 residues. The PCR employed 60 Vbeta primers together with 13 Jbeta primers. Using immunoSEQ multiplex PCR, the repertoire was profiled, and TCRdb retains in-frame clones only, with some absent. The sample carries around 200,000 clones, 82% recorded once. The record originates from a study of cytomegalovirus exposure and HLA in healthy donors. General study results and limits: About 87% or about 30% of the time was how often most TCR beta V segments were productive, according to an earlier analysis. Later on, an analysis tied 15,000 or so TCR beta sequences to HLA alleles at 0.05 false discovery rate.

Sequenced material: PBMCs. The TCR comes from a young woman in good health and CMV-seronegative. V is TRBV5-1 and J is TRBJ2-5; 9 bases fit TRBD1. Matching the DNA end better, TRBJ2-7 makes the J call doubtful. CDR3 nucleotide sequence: TGCGCCAGCAGCCCGGGACAGGGTGACGAGCAGTACTTC. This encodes CASSPGQGDEQYF.